The rows below give T cell receptor beta chains drawn from one sample of a study of CD8+ T cells in alopecia areata. The repertoire was sequenced with immunoSEQ multiplex PCR; TCRdb's copy has only in-frame clones and lacks some. This table has 150,000 to 200,000 clones, approximately 57% appearing once. The specimen was CD4+ T cells sorted from blood, collected at week 24, from a patient treated with tofacitinib. Receptor source: a human donor with alopecia areata. Both conserved end residues are trimmed from each CDR3.

v_call	j_call	cdr3_aa
TRBV18	TRBJ1-1	ASSREVNTEAF
TRBV10-3	TRBJ1-2	AISDRGEGYT
TRBV29-1	TRBJ2-3	SVRLAGVTDTQY
TRBV30	TRBJ2-7	AWSGRGEQY
TRBV2	TRBJ1-4	ASSEDRGTNEKLF
TRBV29-1	TRBJ2-7	SVERTNEQY
TRBV21-1	TRBJ1-1	AEERTDKSTEAF
TRBV7-9	TRBJ1-4	ASSLSRENEKLF
TRBV29-1	TRBJ1-1	SGGDSEAF
TRBV29-1	TRBJ2-2	SVQGAGELF
TRBV7-9	TRBJ1-4	ASKAGSEKLF
TRBV4-2	TRBJ1-1	ASSPQLDPVFRNTEAF
TRBV29-1	TRBJ2-1	SADRVTNEQF
TRBV7-9	TRBJ2-3	ASSLATDTQY
TRBV5-4	TRBJ1-6	ASSSTSSYNSPLH
TRBV29-1	TRBJ1-1	SVEDELGEAF
TRBV20-1	TRBJ2-1	SLGGAGEQF
TRBV2	TRBJ1-1	ASSLESYTEAF
TRBV29-1	TRBJ1-2	SIYEGYGNGYT
TRBV7-2	TRBJ2-1	ASSIIAETSYNEQF
TRBV5-4	TRBJ2-3	ASAGGDGEDTQY
TRBV19	TRBJ1-1	ASRDRGTNTEAF
TRBV29-1	TRBJ1-1	SVHGQLNTEAF
TRBV30	TRBJ1-5	AWTGQGAEGNQPQH
TRBV29-1	TRBJ2-4	SADVLAKNIQY
TRBV9	TRBJ1-4	ASSVGSPNEKLF
TRBV4-3	TRBJ2-1	ASSQDRGPYNEQF
TRBV29-1	TRBJ1-1	SVTRGGGTEAF
TRBV15	TRBJ1-4	ATSRDYTDNEKLF
TRBV7-2	TRBJ2-7	ASGDGSYEQY
TRBV29-1	TRBJ2-6	SVLQGSSGANVLT
TRBV2	TRBJ1-2	ASSGIGYGYT
TRBV2	TRBJ2-2	ASSDGTGGILGELF
TRBV7-9	TRBJ2-7	ASSLSGSNAYEQY
TRBV6-1	TRBJ2-3	ASSGLLRGRGTDTQY
TRBV30	TRBJ2-3	AWRRGDRETDTQY
TRBV29-1	TRBJ1-1	SARTGSNTEAF
TRBV29-1	TRBJ1-1	SGQVGMNTEAF
TRBV5-4	TRBJ2-1	ASSLDRAGEQF
TRBV30	TRBJ1-1	AWTEGARPAEAF
TRBV2	TRBJ1-1	ASRATRNTEAF
TRBV9	TRBJ2-7	ASSVGLGIYEQY
TRBV25-1	TRBJ1-2	ASTTGTLDYGYT
TRBV29-1	TRBJ1-1	SVVSRGKDTEAF
TRBV29-1	TRBJ2-3	SVAKTGDTQY
TRBV11-3	TRBJ1-2	ASRGQDYGYT
TRBV18	TRBJ2-7	ASSEGGYEQY
TRBV29-1	TRBJ2-7	SVFPGQGTYEQY
TRBV15	TRBJ1-4	ATSIGLNEKLF
TRBV5-1	TRBJ1-1	ASSLQGGDTEAF
TRBV29-1	TRBJ1-2	SVRDNGYT
TRBV7-2	TRBJ1-5	ASSLGFGQPQH